The T cell receptor beta chain described here comes from a study of molecular identifiers for immune sequencing clone quantification. The CDR3 spans 12 residues. Study-wide results and caveats: With a barcode shared among identical TCR molecules, highly expanded clone sizes could be underestimated.

Naive CD8 sequencing libraries were generated from approximately 22,000 to 940,000 sorted cells, with 10%, 30% or 50% RNA as input. This clonotype has only one observation. Its target is not known. One junction end disagrees with the germline gene, perhaps due to a read error. The bulk TCR libraries were made with methods described before and with listed TCR primers. TCRdb called the PCR reads again in MiXCR, with one record for every CDR3 protein. The sample consists of over 90,000 distinct CDR3 sequences, around 37% of them appearing once. This chain joins TRBV5-3 and TRBJ2-7; possible D gene TRBD2, 6 bases. TRBV5-3 has ORF status, its function being uncertain. This sequence originates from a human donor in good health. Some libraries in this study had Jurkat cell RNA spiked in. The sample comprised naive CD8+ T cells from blood, with Jurkat cell RNA spiked in. Noted subset: FACS-sorted CD8+CD4-CCR7+CD45RA+ naive T cells. The CDR3 region has the DNA TGTGCCAGCAGCTTGGGTACGGGGGAGCGGTACTTC. Its translation is CASSLGTGERYF.